This TCR beta chain comes out of a study of cytomegalovirus exposure and HLA in healthy donors. PCR employed 60 Vbeta and 13 Jbeta primers. Assay: immunoSEQ multiplex PCR; the TCRdb copy retains only in-frame clones and omits some. The listing records 100,000 to 150,000 clones. V dropped 6 bases and J dropped 0 bases, with 8 bases sitting between them. The CDR3 consists of 13 residues. Germline V gene lookup returns CDR1 SGHAT and CDR2 FQNNGV. Study results and caveats: Usually a TCR sequence was rare, but some public TCRs were found in many donors.

A remark on this clone: Its target is unknown.

This chain links TRBV11-2 with TRBJ1-1; no clear D gene. Sample: PBMCs. This TCR derives from a woman aged 40 to 55 in good health and CMV-seropositive. The CDR3 spells CASRFDLNTEAFF. CDR3 DNA: TGTGCCAGCAGATTTGACTTGAACACTGAAGCTTTCTTT.